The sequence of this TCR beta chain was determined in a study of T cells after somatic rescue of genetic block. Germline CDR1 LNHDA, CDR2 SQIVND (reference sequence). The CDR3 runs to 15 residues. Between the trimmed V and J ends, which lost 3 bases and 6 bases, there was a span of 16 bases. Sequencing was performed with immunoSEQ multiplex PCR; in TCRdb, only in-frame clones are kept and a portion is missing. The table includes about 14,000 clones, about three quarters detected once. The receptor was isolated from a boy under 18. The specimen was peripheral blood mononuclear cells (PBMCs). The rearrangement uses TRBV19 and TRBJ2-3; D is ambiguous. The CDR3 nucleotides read TGTGCCAGTAGTATTGACTTGGTCGCTGGGGATACGCAGTATTTT. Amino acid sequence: CASSIDLVAGDTQYF.